Sequencing of this T cell receptor (beta chain) was carried out in a study of metastatic and nonmetastatic thyroid tumors. General study results and limits: TCR beta diversity was reportedly significantly higher in malignant thyroid tumors than benign nodules, in blood and tumor.

The CDR3 runs to 14 residues. V was clipped by 8 bases and J by 5 bases, with 18 bases between them. The V gene's germline CDR1 is SNHLY and CDR2 FYNNEI. TCRdb reanalyzed the PCR reads with MiXCR. The sample yields 11,000 to 15,000 clones, approximately 12% seen once. No patient received treatment before thyroid surgery. This clone was observed many times. The antigen is not known. The J gene is TRBJ2-5, the V gene TRBV2; D gene uncertain. This receptor was identified in a female donor with papillary thyroid cancer or a benign thyroid nodule (not recorded which). Some clones in this sample may be carry-over from other donors' samples. Sequencing was carried out using blood. The CDR3 reads CASDGSAGWETQYF. The DNA of the CDR3 is TGTGCCAGCGATGGTTCGGCTGGTTGGGAGACCCAGTACTTC.